Listed below are T cell receptor beta chains from one sample, sequenced in a study of blood T cells in healthy people across ages. Using its own MiXCR run on the 5' RACE reads, TCRdb lists one record per CDR3 protein. The sample gives 1.5 million to 2 million distinct CDR3 sequences, approximately 50% of which show up once; more than 2% is in the top ten. The sample was blood. These receptors originate from a woman in her thirties or forties in good health. Both conserved end residues are part of each CDR3. The order of the fields is V gene, D gene, J gene, CDR3 length, clone size, CDR3 DNA, CDR3 protein. The D gene is left open where the match is weak. Clone size, where shown, is once, few, many, or a class for clones that have expanded.

>TRBV4-3|TRBD2|TRBJ2-1|16|few
TGCGCCAGCAGCCCGGCTTACGCCGGGACTAGGCATGAGCAGTTCTTC
CASSPAYAGTRHEQFF
>TRBV20-1|TRBD2|TRBJ2-1|14|few
TGCAGTGCTTCCCGAGCGGGGGGACACAATGAGCAGTTCTTC
CSASRAGGHNEQFF
>TRBV7-9|.|TRBJ1-2|11|.
TGTGCCAGCAGCTTAGGGCCGGTGAACACCTTC
CASSLGPVNTF
>TRBV27|.|TRBJ2-5|17|.
TGTGCCAGCTCCCGAAAGGCCCCTGGACAGTACCAAGAGACCCAGTACTTC
CASSRKAPGQYQETQYF
>TRBV4-3|TRBD1|TRBJ1-6|18|.
TGCGCCAGCAGCCAAGATCCCCCGGACAGGGGCTATAATTCACCCCTCCACTTT
CASSQDPPDRGYNSPLHF
>TRBV10-3|.|TRBJ1-2|14|few
TGTGCCATCACCCGGACAGATCAAAACTATGGCTACACCTTC
CAITRTDQNYGYTF
>TRBV27|TRBD1|TRBJ2-1|16|.
TGTGCCAGCAGTTCTGGACAGGGAAATTATGGCAATGAGCAGTTCTTC
CASSSGQGNYGNEQFF
>TRBV5-8|.|TRBJ1-2|15|.
TGTGCCAGCAGCTTGGGCGGCCTCAGCAGCTATGGCTACACCTTC
CASSLGGLSSYGYTF
>TRBV28|TRBD2|TRBJ2-7|17|.
TGTGCCAGCAATGGGGCTAGCGGGGGAAGCTCCTACAATGAGCAGTACTTC
CASNGASGGSSYNEQYF
>TRBV7-2|TRBD1|TRBJ2-4|18|.
TGTGCCGGGACAGTGCCGGGCGCTGTCCTCTTAGCCAAAAACATTCAGTACTTC
CAGTVPGAVLLAKNIQYF
>TRBV4-3|.|TRBJ2-3|15|.
TGCGCCAGCAGCCTAAATACTCGTACGCGGGATACGCAGTATTTT
CASSLNTRTRDTQYF
>TRBV9|TRBD2|TRBJ2-7|14|many
TGTGCCAGCAGCGTTAGCGGGGGATCCTACGAGCAGTACTTC
CASSVSGGSYEQYF
>TRBV11-2|.|TRBJ2-7|15|.
TGTGCCAGCAGCTTAATGGGGACGGACTCCTACGAGCAGTACTTC
CASSLMGTDSYEQYF
>TRBV7-2|TRBD2|TRBJ2-3|17|.
TGTGCCAGCAGACATCCGATAGCGGGGGGGCCCACAGATACGCAGTATTTT
CASRHPIAGGPTDTQYF
>TRBV7-2|.|TRBJ2-5|14|few
TGTGCCAGCAGCTTTCAGGGTATCGAGGAGACCCAGTACTTC
CASSFQGIEETQYF
>TRBV6-4|.|TRBJ2-1|16|.
TGTGCCAGCAGTGACTCGGGGTGGGGGGCCACCAATGAGCAGTTCTTC
CASSDSGWGATNEQFF
>TRBV20-1|TRBD1|TRBJ1-4|13|few
TGCAGTGCTAGAGGGACAGGGGTGGGAAAACTGTTTTTT
CSARGTGVGKLFF
>TRBV12-3/TRBV12-4|.|TRBJ2-1|15|.
TGTGCCAGCAGTTTTGGGGGGTTTGACGTCAATGAGCAGTTCTTC
CASSFGGFDVNEQFF
>TRBV18|TRBD1|TRBJ2-7|13|.
TGTGCCAGCTCACCTCAACAGGGGGCCGAGCAGTACTTC
CASSPQQGAEQYF
>TRBV28|TRBD2|TRBJ2-1|16|few
TGTGCCAGCAGCCCCGGGACTAGCGGGGGGGCATATGAGCAGTTCTTC
CASSPGTSGGAYEQFF
>TRBV20-1|TRBD2|TRBJ2-5|16|.
TGCAGTGCCCTTGGAGAGCGGGGGGCCAACCAAGAGACCCAGTACTTC
CSALGERGANQETQYF
>TRBV6-2/TRBV6-3|.|TRBJ2-1|13|few
TGTGCCAGCAGTTACGAGGGGGACAATGAGCAGTTCTTC
CASSYEGDNEQFF
>TRBV6-2/TRBV6-3|.|TRBJ1-1|17|.
TGTGCCAGCAGTTACTCGAGTAAACGGGTGGGTAAGGGTGAAGCTTTCTTT
CASSYSSKRVGKGEAFF
>TRBV12-3/TRBV12-4|TRBD1|TRBJ2-3|15|.
TGTGCCAGCGTCCCCGACAGGGGGCGAGCAGATACGCAGTATTTT
CASVPDRGRADTQYF
>TRBV10-3|TRBD1|TRBJ2-1|14|.
TGTGCCATCAGTGAACAGGGGGCCTTCAATGAGCAGTTCTTC
CAISEQGAFNEQFF
>TRBV7-8|.|TRBJ2-5|15|.
TGTGCCAGCAGCTTAGTGGGGGATTCCTACAATGAGCAGTACTTC
CASSLVGDSYNEQYF
>TRBV9|.|TRBJ2-3|14|few
TGTGCCAGCAGCGTAGCGGGTAACTCAGATACGCAGTATTTT
CASSVAGNSDTQYF
>TRBV4-1|.|TRBJ2-3|14|.
TGCGCCAGCTCAGGGGACCAAGTCACAGATACGCAGTATTTT
CASSGDQVTDTQYF
>TRBV5-1|.|TRBJ2-5|13|.
TGCGCCAGCAGACCCCAGACGGTTTTGGAGCAGTACTTC
CASRPQTVLEQYF
>TRBV20-1|.|TRBJ2-7|10|few
TGCAGTGCTAGAGGAAGCGAGCAGTACTTC
CSARGSEQYF
>TRBV7-2|.|TRBJ2-7|15|few
TGTGCCAGCAGCGAGCACGGACCGGCTAGGGGCGAGCAGTACTTC
CASSEHGPARGEQYF
>TRBV20-1|.|TRBJ2-7|14|few
TGCAGTGCTAGTCCCGGACAGGGAGGGTACGAGCAGTACTTC
CSASPGQGGYEQYF
>TRBV7-2|TRBD2|TRBJ2-3|15|.
TGCGCCAGCAGCTCCCTAGCGGATGGGGTGGATACGCAGTATTTT
CASSSLADGVDTQYF
>TRBV27|TRBD1|TRBJ2-2|14|.
TGTGCCAGCACTGGACAGGGTCGGTCCGGGGAGCTGTTTTTT
CASTGQGRSGELFF
>TRBV2|TRBD2|TRBJ2-1|19|.
TGTGCCAGCAGTCTAGAGGGACTAGCGGGGGTAAACTCCTACAATGAGCAGTTCTTC
CASSLEGLAGVNSYNEQFF
>TRBV2|.|TRBJ2-5|12|few
TGTGCCAGCACGGACCCTTGGGAGACCCAGTACTTC
CASTDPWETQYF
>TRBV12-3/TRBV12-4|.|TRBJ1-2|15|.
TGTGCCAGCAGTTCCCTCAGGGAATCTCACTATGGCTACACCTTC
CASSSLRESHYGYTF